The rows below give T cell receptor beta chains drawn from one sample of a study of spatial heterogeneity in lung cancer. TCRdb re-analysed the 5' RACE reads in MiXCR, keeping a single row per CDR3 protein. Among 100,000 or so distinct CDR3 sequences listed, 4.4% were seen once. The specimen comprised lung tumor tissue, sampled at surgery. The origin of the receptors is a male donor with early-stage non-small cell lung cancer. Both conserved end residues are part of each CDR3. D genes are given only for firm matches. Clone sizes are given selectively: once, few, many, or a class where the clone is expanded.

many	NA	TRBV20-1	TRBJ1-6	CSASSPQRGRPDSPLHF	TGCAGTGCTAGTAGCCCCCAGCGGGGCCGTCCGGATTCACCCCTCCACTTT
many	NA	TRBV12-3/TRBV12-4	TRBJ2-1	CASSSYPGGGRPNEQFF	TGTGCCAGCAGTTCCTACCCCGGGGGAGGTCGGCCGAATGAGCAGTTCTTC
NA	NA	TRBV7-9	TRBJ2-5	CASSPTGGWGPETQYF	TGTGCCAGCAGCCCAACCGGTGGCTGGGGGCCAGAGACCCAGTACTTC
NA	NA	TRBV5-6	TRBJ2-7	CASSLGLARAYEQYF	TGTGCCAGCAGCTTGGGTCTAGCGAGGGCCTACGAGCAGTACTTC
many	TRBD2	TRBV28	TRBJ2-7	CASSPGTSGDYEQYF	TGTGCCAGCAGTCCTGGGACTAGCGGGGACTACGAGCAGTACTTC
many	TRBD1	TRBV6-1	TRBJ2-3	CASSADRVGSDTQYF	TGTGCCAGCAGTGCGGACAGGGTTGGCTCAGATACGCAGTATTTT
many	NA	TRBV20-1	TRBJ1-5	CSAPRDTFNQPQHF	TGCAGTGCCCCCCGGGACACGTTCAATCAGCCCCAGCATTTT
NA	NA	TRBV13	TRBJ2-3	CASSLGADTDTQYF	TGTGCCAGCAGCTTAGGGGCAGACACAGATACGCAGTATTTT
many	NA	TRBV27	TRBJ2-3	CASSLERSSSTDTQYF	TGTGCCAGCAGTTTAGAGCGCTCGTCTAGCACAGATACGCAGTATTTT
NA	NA	TRBV6-6	TRBJ1-3	CASSSSIGGNTIYF	TGTGCCAGCAGTTCGTCTATAGGCGGAAACACCATATATTTT
many	TRBD2	TRBV12-3/TRBV12-4	TRBJ2-1	CASSPRLANYNEQFF	TGTGCCAGCAGCCCTCGACTAGCCAACTACAATGAGCAGTTCTTC
many	TRBD2	TRBV20-1	TRBJ2-1	CSANQREGFNEQFF	TGCAGTGCCAATCAGCGGGAGGGATTCAATGAGCAGTTCTTC
many	TRBD1	TRBV6-1	TRBJ1-1	CASGRQGSTGEAFF	TGTGCCAGCGGTCGACAGGGGTCCACAGGTGAAGCTTTCTTT
NA	TRBD2	TRBV20-1	TRBJ2-3	CSARPSSGSPDTQYF	TGCAGTGCTAGACCCTCTAGCGGCAGTCCAGATACGCAGTATTTT
few	TRBD1	TRBV25-1	TRBJ1-5	CASSDRGRAQPQHF	TGTGCCAGCAGTGACAGGGGGCGGGCTCAGCCCCAGCATTTT
many	NA	TRBV12-3/TRBV12-4	TRBJ2-1	CASSQYRRHYNEQFF	TGTGCCAGCAGCCAATATCGTCGACACTACAATGAGCAGTTCTTC
many	NA	TRBV6-5	TRBJ1-2	CASSPRTRSNLGYGYTF	TGTGCCAGCAGCCCTAGGACAAGATCGAACCTAGGCTATGGCTACACCTTC
many	NA	TRBV7-9	TRBJ2-2	CASGTGRGPLTGELFF	TGTGCCAGCGGGACCGGCCGGGGGCCACTAACCGGGGAGCTGTTTTTT
many	NA	TRBV7-6	TRBJ2-7	CASSFGRVSEQYF	TGTGCCAGCAGCTTCGGCAGGGTGAGCGAGCAGTACTTC
many	TRBD1	TRBV10-3	TRBJ2-7	CAISEDRGWSSYEQYF	TGTGCCATCAGTGAGGACAGGGGTTGGAGCTCCTACGAGCAGTACTTC
many	NA	TRBV6-9	TRBJ2-7	CASSPTHEQYF	TGTGCCAGCAGTCCAACCCACGAGCAGTACTTC
many	TRBD1	TRBV7-9	TRBJ2-7	CASSLDRSYEQYF	TGTGCCAGCAGTTTGGACAGGTCCTACGAGCAGTACTTC
NA	NA	TRBV30	TRBJ2-7	CAWTPGASSYEQYF	TGTGCCTGGACCCCGGGAGCCAGCTCCTACGAGCAGTACTTC
many	NA	TRBV20-1	TRBJ2-3	CSARGGFPTDTQYF	TGCAGTGCTAGAGGAGGGTTCCCCACAGATACGCAGTATTTT
many	NA	TRBV6-1	TRBJ2-7	CASSEGRTEQYF	TGTGCCAGCAGTGAAGGGAGGACCGAGCAGTACTTC
few	TRBD1	TRBV25-1	TRBJ2-7	CASSDRGRAEQYF	TGTGCCAGCAGTGACAGGGGGCGCGCCGAGCAGTACTTC
many	TRBD1	TRBV6-5	TRBJ1-2	CASSYSNRGMDGYTF	TGTGCCAGCAGTTACTCGAACAGGGGTATGGATGGCTACACCTTC
many	NA	TRBV7-2	TRBJ2-4	CASSFIPGLAKNIQYF	TGTGCCAGCAGCTTCATCCCGGGACTAGCCAAAAACATTCAGTACTTC
many	NA	TRBV2	TRBJ1-2	CASGIQNIYGYTF	TGTGCCAGCGGGATACAGAATATCTATGGCTACACCTTC
many	TRBD1	TRBV11-2	TRBJ1-4	CASSLFPRQGSRATNEKLFF	TGTGCCAGCAGCCTTTTCCCTCGACAGGGATCACGTGCAACTAATGAAAAACTGTTTTTT
many	NA	TRBV28	TRBJ2-5	CASGGGTKETQYF	TGTGCCAGCGGAGGGGGAACTAAAGAGACCCAGTACTTC
NA	NA	TRBV28	TRBJ1-2	CASSEGHGYTF	TGTGCCAGCAGTGAGGGACATGGCTACACCTTC
many	TRBD2	TRBV6-5	TRBJ2-3	CASMSGRATDTQYF	TGTGCCAGCATGAGCGGGAGGGCAACAGATACGCAGTATTTT
many	TRBD2	TRBV11-2	TRBJ2-1	CASSGYSGSYNEQFF	TGTGCCAGCAGCGGCTATAGCGGGTCCTACAATGAGCAGTTCTTC
many	NA	TRBV5-1	TRBJ2-3	CASSLVGGPDTQYF	TGCGCCAGCAGCTTGGTGGGGGGGCCAGATACGCAGTATTTT
many	TRBD1	TRBV28	TRBJ2-7	CASSPQGEGSSYEQYF	TGTGCCAGCAGTCCTCAGGGGGAAGGTTCATCCTACGAGCAGTACTTC
NA	TRBD1	TRBV5-1	TRBJ1-6	CASSAGQGWDLHF	TGCGCCAGCAGCGCGGGACAGGGATGGGACCTCCACTTT
many	NA	TRBV27	TRBJ1-5	CASSFRQNKPQHF	TGTGCCAGCAGTTTTCGGCAGAATAAGCCCCAGCATTTT
few	NA	TRBV7-9	TRBJ2-3	CASSLTTLSDTQYF	TGTGCCAGCAGCTTAACTACCCTCTCAGATACGCAGTATTTT
many	NA	TRBV6-5	TRBJ1-1	CASSFTPVGTEAFF	TGTGCCAGCAGTTTTACCCCAGTGGGGACTGAAGCTTTCTTT
many	TRBD1	TRBV28	TRBJ1-5	CASSLVGTGVRWPQHF	TGTGCCAGCAGTTTAGTTGGGACAGGGGTCCGATGGCCCCAGCATTTT
many	NA	TRBV5-1	TRBJ1-1	CASSFISRAEAFF	TGCGCCAGCAGTTTCATCTCCAGGGCTGAAGCTTTCTTT
many	TRBD1	TRBV7-9	TRBJ1-2	CASSFGAGGVDGYTF	TGTGCCAGCAGCTTTGGGGCAGGGGGCGTCGATGGCTACACCTTC
many	NA	TRBV5-4	TRBJ2-7	CASSYGMGDEQYF	TGTGCCAGCAGCTACGGGATGGGGGACGAGCAGTACTTC
many	NA	TRBV23-1	TRBJ2-5	CASSQATSIEQETQYF	TGCGCCAGCAGTCAAGCAACATCTATAGAACAAGAGACCCAGTACTTC
many	TRBD1	TRBV5-1	TRBJ1-1	CASSLVGQGGNTEAFF	TGCGCCAGCAGCCTTGTGGGACAGGGAGGGAACACTGAAGCTTTCTTT
few	NA	TRBV2	TRBJ1-3	CASSEDLQRFLYSGNTIYF	TGTGCCAGCAGTGAGGACTTACAAAGGTTCTTATACTCTGGAAACACCATATATTTT
many	NA	TRBV3-1	TRBJ1-1	CASRPTGGDTEAFF	TGTGCCAGCAGACCGACAGGTGGGGACACTGAAGCTTTCTTT
many	NA	TRBV10-3	TRBJ2-3	CAISRGAWTDTQYF	TGTGCCATCAGTAGGGGGGCCTGGACAGATACGCAGTATTTT
many	TRBD1	TRBV30	TRBJ1-1	CAWSVGGQDMNTEAFF	TGTGCCTGGAGTGTAGGGGGACAGGACATGAACACTGAAGCTTTCTTT
few	NA	TRBV4-1	TRBJ1-1	CASSREGGMNTEAFF	TGCGCCAGCAGCCGAGAGGGGGGGATGAACACTGAAGCTTTCTTT
few	TRBD2	TRBV20-1	TRBJ2-7	CSANKPGTSGSQYF	TGCAGTGCTAACAAACCCGGGACTAGCGGGAGTCAGTACTTC
NA	TRBD2	TRBV11-1	TRBJ2-1	CASSVLAGVSRRWHEQFF	TGTGCCAGCAGCGTACTAGCGGGAGTCTCCCGGCGGTGGCATGAGCAGTTCTTC
many	NA	TRBV7-4	TRBJ1-1	CATDRRGMNTEAFF	TGTGCCACCGACAGGAGAGGGATGAACACTGAAGCTTTCTTT
many	TRBD1	TRBV3-1	TRBJ2-1	CASGGNPGQGHEQFF	TGTGCCAGCGGGGGCAATCCGGGACAGGGCCATGAGCAGTTCTTC
many	NA	TRBV21-1	TRBJ2-3	CASSKVGSNTDTQYF	TGTGCCAGCAGCAAAGTCGGAAGCAACACAGATACGCAGTATTTT
many	TRBD1	TRBV2	TRBJ2-1	CASIQSRGGYEQFF	TGTGCCAGCATCCAGTCCCGAGGGGGCTATGAGCAGTTCTTC
many	NA	TRBV7-2	TRBJ2-2	CASSLEGRGTGELFF	TGTGCCAGCAGCTTAGAGGGCAGGGGTACCGGGGAGCTGTTTTTT